The 27 T cell receptor beta chains reported below all come from one sample, sequenced in a study of T cells in Graves' hyperthyroidism and ophthalmopathy. RNA transcripts yielded amplified TCR beta CDR3 regions. Carried out on the TCR CDR3, a first-round RT-PCR used the HTBI primer set. MiXCR, run by TCRdb on the multiplex PCR reads, gives a single entry per CDR3 protein. The data contain some 770,000 distinct CDR3 sequences, less than 20% of them seen just once; the ten biggest clones take up over 7.5%. Specimen: blood. These receptors were collected from a man younger than 30 with Graves' hyperthyroidism.

The chain uses TRBV20-1 and TRBJ1-2, with D possibly TRBD1 on 6 matching bases. The V and J ends lost 0 bases and 0 bases respectively, with 11 bases between them. CDR1 is DFQATT and CDR2 is SNEGSKA in the germline V gene (reference sequence). The CDR3 loop spans 15 amino acids. CDR3 in amino acids: CSARDATGSNYGYTF. The CDR3 DNA reads TGCAGTGCTAGAGACGCCACAGGGTCTAACTATGGCTACACCTTC.

This sequence joins TRBV29-1 and TRBJ2-7; perhaps D is TRBD1 or TRBD2 (5 bases each). V was shortened by 5 bases and J by 4 bases, with 18 bases between the two germline ends. CDR1 and CDR2 from the germline V gene are SQVTM and ANQGSEA. The CDR3 contains 14 residues. As DNA, the CDR3 is TGCAGCGTTAGGTCTACGGGGCATGCTTACGAGCAGTACTTC. Its protein product is CSVRSTGHAYEQYF.

The genes are TRBV10-3 and TRBJ2-1; 11 nucleotides align to TRBD2. The CDR3 covers 13 residues. In germline, CDR1 is ENHRY, CDR2 SYGVKD. This CDR3 is CGVAGGPRYEQFF. The DNA of the CDR3 is TGTGGGGTAGCGGGAGGGCCCCGATATGAGCAGTTCTTC.

This clonotype was counted at least ten times. The chain couples TRBV20-1 to TRBJ2-6, with D possibly TRBD2 on 5 matching bases. The ends were cut back, 3 bases at V and 4 bases at J, with 10 bases in the middle. The CDR3 length is 14 residues. Germline-derived CDR1 and CDR2 are DFQATT and SNEGSKA (reference sequence). The CDR3 region is CSASAGSGANVLTF. The CDR3 DNA sequence: TGCAGTGCTAGTGCGGGCTCCGGGGCCAACGTCCTGACTTTC.

This clonotype turned up a few times. Its ends do not fully match the called genes, so a read error is possible. V and J are TRBV5-1 and TRBJ2-7; D unclear. The CDR3 is made up of 14 amino acids. Germline CDR1 SGHRS, CDR2 YFSETQ. DNA for the CDR3: TGTGCCAGCAGCTTGGGAAACCCCTTGCACGAGCAGTACTTC. Translated, it gives CASSLGNPLHEQYF.

With respect to this clonotype: A much larger clone differs from this one at a single base, so this may be a read error. The rearrangement uses TRBV12-3 or TRBV12-4 and TRBJ2-7; D is perhaps TRBD1 (5 bases). Trimming pared 6 bases from V and 5 bases from J, leaving 14 bases between. The CDR3 has 13 amino acids. The CDR3 loop reads CASRFSGWDEQYF. CDR3 DNA sequence: TGTGCCAGCAGGTTTTCAGGGTGGGACGAGCAGTACTTC.

This clonotype was counted ten times or more. J is TRBJ2-3 and V is TRBV20-1; weak D call: TRBD2 (6 bases). The CDR3 loop spans 13 amino acids. CDR1 is DFQATT, CDR2 SNEGSKA, per germline (reference sequence). V was cut by 7 bases and J by 2 bases, with 13 bases left in between. This CDR3 reads CSGVGGHTDTQYF. The CDR3 region has the DNA TGCAGTGGGGTCGGGGGTCACACAGATACGCAGTATTTT.

The J gene is TRBJ2-3, the V gene TRBV29-1; no clear D. Germline CDR1 SQVTM, CDR2 ANQGSEA. This CDR3 has 14 amino acids. V was shortened by 3 bases and J by 0 bases, with 10 bases between the two germline ends. The CDR3 DNA is TGCAGCGTTGAGGCTAGGCTTAGCACAGATACGCAGTATTTT. This codes for CSVEARLSTDTQYF.

This clonotype was seen repeatedly, ten times or more. The chain uses TRBV28 and TRBJ2-1; D not certain. V was cut by 7 bases and J by 8 bases, with 18 bases left in between. Germline-derived CDR1 and CDR2 are MDHEN and SYDVKM. This CDR3 has 14 residues. CDR3 nucleotides: TGTGCCAGCATCGCCTCCGTGGTCTCGGATGAGCAGTTCTTC. It yields the protein CASIASVVSDEQFF.

The V gene is TRBV7-8, the J gene TRBJ2-7, with 14 bases that match TRBD2. Germline CDR1 SGHVS, CDR2 FQNEAQ. CDR3 size: 16 residues. V was pared by 5 bases and J by 5 bases, with 8 bases of the junction left unmatched. As DNA, the CDR3 is TGTGCCAGCAGCCGGACTAGCGGGAGGCTCCTCGACGAGCAGTACTTC. This sequence encodes CASSRTSGRLLDEQYF. The full variable domain, rest sourced from reference TRBV7-8 and TRBJ2-7, is GAGVSQSPRYKVAKRGQDVALRCDPISGHVSLFWYQQALGQGPEFLTYFQNEAQLDKSGLPSDRFFAERPEGSVSTLKIQRTQQEDSAVYLCASSRTSGRLLDEQYFGPGTRLTVT.

This clonotype was observed many times. The chain employs TRBV2 and TRBJ2-1; 13 nucleotides line up with TRBD2. Unmatched junction bases numbered 12, after V lost 4 bases and J lost 0 bases. Per the germline V gene, CDR1 is SNHLY and CDR2 is FYNNEI. The CDR3 contains 20 residues. DNA of the CDR3: TGTGCCAGCAGTGGGGCTCTGACTAGCGGGAGGCAGAGCTCCTACAATGAGCAGTTCTTC. This sequence encodes CASSGALTSGRQSSYNEQFF.

The sample holds many counts of this clonotype. J is TRBJ1-5 and V is TRBV2, with D possibly TRBD1 on 6 matching bases. Germline CDR1 and CDR2: SNHLY and FYNNEI. Deletions cut 5 bases from V and 4 bases from J, with 15 bases between. This CDR3 is built from 15 residues. The CDR3 protein is CASSTRPGENQPQHF. CDR3 DNA sequence: TGTGCCAGCAGTACCCGGCCAGGGGAGAATCAGCCCCAGCATTTT.

There are a few counts of this clonotype. The rearrangement links TRBV29-1 to TRBJ2-7; 14 nucleotides align to TRBD2. CDR3 size: 15 residues. Unmatched junction bases numbered 4, after V lost 0 bases and J lost 6 bases. Germline V gene data show CDR1 as SQVTM and CDR2 as ANQGSEA. In DNA form, the CDR3 reads TGCAGCGTTGAAGAGGGGACTAGCGGGAGCGGCGAGCAGTACTTC. Protein: CSVEEGTSGSGEQYF.

This clonotype appeared once. J is TRBJ2-2 and V is TRBV19; D uncertain. V was pared by 1 base and J by 0 bases, with 9 bases between. CDR1 LNHDA and CDR2 SQIVND come from the germline V gene (reference sequence). This CDR3 has 16 amino acids. CDR3 region: CASSIVGYANTGELFF. CDR3 sequence (DNA): TGTGCCAGTAGTATAGTGGGTTACGCGAACACCGGGGAGCTGTTTTTT.

This clonotype was seen at least ten times. The genes are TRBV11-2 and TRBJ2-1, with TRBD2 matching 10 bases. V was clipped by 5 bases and J by 3 bases; unmatched bases: 7. Germline V gene data show CDR1 as SGHAT and CDR2 as FQNNGV. The CDR3 sequence is 16 residues long. As DNA, the CDR3 is TGTGCCAGCAGCCGAATAGCGGGAGGTGGCTACAATGAGCAGTTCTTC. It translates to CASSRIAGGGYNEQFF.

This clonotype was recorded at least ten times. The J gene is TRBJ1-1, the V gene TRBV3-1; no clear D gene. The V end was cut by 4 bases, the J end by 2 bases, with 11 bases between. CDR1 LGHDT and CDR2 YNNKEL come from the germline V gene (reference sequence). This CDR3 comprises 14 residues. DNA of the CDR3: TGTGCCAGCAGCCCCATGACGAGCAACACTGAAGCTTTCTTT. Its translation is CASSPMTSNTEAFF.

In this sample, this clonotype turned up many times. This chain connects TRBV2 to TRBJ2-7; D gene uncertain. Between the trimmed V and J ends, which lost 0 bases and 2 bases, there was a span of 5 bases. The germline gives CDR1 SNHLY, CDR2 FYNNEI. The CDR3 consists of 13 residues. This CDR3 reads CASSEADTYEQYF. The CDR3 DNA sequence: TGTGCCAGCAGTGAAGCAGATACCTACGAGCAGTACTTC.

The V gene is TRBV7-8, the J gene TRBJ2-7; D is unresolved. The CDR3 is made up of 14 amino acids. The germline V and J ends were trimmed by 1 base and 0 bases, with 7 bases remaining between them. CDR1 SGHVS and CDR2 FQNEAQ come from the germline V gene. CDR3: CASSLEVSSYEQYF. The DNA for the CDR3 is TGTGCCAGCAGCTTAGAGGTCAGCTCCTACGAGCAGTACTTC.

J is TRBJ2-7 and V is TRBV27, with 7 bases that match TRBD2. CDR3 size: 13 residues. Per germline, CDR1 MNHEY and CDR2 SMNVEV (reference sequence). The junction had 4 bases not matched to a gene; V was cut back by 8 bases and J by 0 bases. The CDR3 nucleotides read TGTGCCAGCGGGGGGGGGAGCTCCTACGAGCAGTACTTC. Its translation is CASGGGSSYEQYF.

This clonotype has a count of ten or more. This chain uses TRBV12-3 or TRBV12-4 with TRBJ2-1; no clear D. Trimming removed 7 bases at V and 7 bases at J, with 8 bases between. CDR3 length: 11 residues. The CDR3 reads CASTFWNEQFF. The CDR3 DNA is TGTGCCAGCACCTTCTGGAATGAGCAGTTCTTC.

The rearrangement uses TRBV14 and TRBJ1-4, with a weak D call TRBD1 (6 bases). V lost 3 bases and J 8 bases, leaving 13 bases between the germline ends. CDR1 and CDR2 (germline): SGHDN, FVKESK. The CDR3 covers 14 residues. Here the CDR3 DNA reads TGTGCCAGCAGCCAGTCAGGGGCAGGGGAAAAACTGTTTTTT. Translated: CASSQSGAGEKLFF.

This clonotype has just a few counts. The chain recombines TRBV3-1 with TRBJ1-5; D not certain. The V gene's germline CDR1 is LGHDT and CDR2 YNNKEL (reference sequence). The CDR3 is 14 amino acids. The V gene lost 0 bases and the J gene lost 2 bases, with 5 bases spanning the gap. CDR3 nucleotides: TGTGCCAGCAGCCAAGATGCTGGCAATCAGCCCCAGCATTTT. It codes for CASSQDAGNQPQHF.

This rearrangement joins TRBV6-6 to TRBJ2-1, with 11 bases lining up with TRBD1. Germline CDR1 is MNHNY and CDR2 is SVGAGI (reference sequence). V was clipped by 2 bases and J by 8 bases; unmatched bases: 8. The CDR3 length is 16 residues. CDR3 region: CASSYLGTGGGDEQFF. The CDR3 DNA reads TGTGCCAGCAGTTACCTTGGGACAGGGGGAGGGGATGAGCAGTTCTTC.

The chain employs TRBV7-2 and TRBJ2-5; possibly TRBD1 or TRBD2 for D (5 bases each). Germline loops: CDR1 SGHTA, CDR2 FQGNSA. This CDR3 has 14 residues. V shed 5 bases and J shed 1 base, with 11 bases lying between them. The CDR3 loop is CASSPLGVQETQYF. CDR3 nucleotide sequence: TGTGCCAGCAGCCCTTTGGGGGTCCAAGAGACCCAGTACTTC.

This clonotype was counted only a few times. The chain is built from TRBV4-1 and TRBJ2-6; 7 bases match TRBD1. Germline V gene sequence: CDR1 MGHRA, CDR2 YSYEKL. This CDR3 has 17 residues. The V segment lost 6 bases and the J segment 0 bases; nucleotides outside the gene matches: 8. CDR3 residues: CASRLRDSFSGANVLTF. CDR3 coding DNA: TGCGCCAGCAGACTCAGGGACAGTTTCTCTGGGGCCAACGTCCTGACTTTC.

In this sample, this clonotype turned up many times. This chain connects TRBV2 to TRBJ1-2; no reliable D call. Looked up from germline, CDR1 is SNHLY and CDR2 is FYNNEI. The CDR3 has 13 residues. V lost 4 bases and J 2 bases, leaving 8 bases between the germline ends. The CDR3 DNA reads as TGTGCCAGCAGTGTATGGGCAAACTATGGCTACACCTTC. It specifies CASSVWANYGYTF.

This clonotype was found many times. This chain joins TRBV11-1 and TRBJ2-7, with 7 bases aligning to TRBD1. Germline V lookup: CDR1 SGHAT, CDR2 FQDESV (reference sequence). CDR3 length: 16 residues. The V and J ends lost 5 bases and 3 bases, in that order; junction bases with no gene match: 13. CDR3 in DNA: TGTGCCAGCAGCGGTTTCGGTACAGGGGTTCGCTACGAGCAGTACTTC. It translates to CASSGFGTGVRYEQYF. Full variable domain (remainder filled in from reference TRBV11-1 and TRBJ2-7): EAEVAQSPRYKITEKSQAVAFWCDPISGHATLYWYRQILGQGPELLVQFQDESVVDDSQLPKDRFSAERLKGVDSTLKIQPAELGDSAMYLCASSGFGTGVRYEQYFGPGTRLTVT.